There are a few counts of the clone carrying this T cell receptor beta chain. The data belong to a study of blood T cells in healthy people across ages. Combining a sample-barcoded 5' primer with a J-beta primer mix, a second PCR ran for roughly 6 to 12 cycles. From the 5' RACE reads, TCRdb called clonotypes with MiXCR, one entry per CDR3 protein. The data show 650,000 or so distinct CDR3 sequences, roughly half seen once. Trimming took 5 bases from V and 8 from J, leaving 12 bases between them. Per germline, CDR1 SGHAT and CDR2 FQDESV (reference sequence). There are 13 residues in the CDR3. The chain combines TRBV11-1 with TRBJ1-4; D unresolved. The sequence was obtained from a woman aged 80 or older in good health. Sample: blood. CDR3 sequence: CASSVRGSEKLFF. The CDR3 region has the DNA TGTGCCAGCAGCGTGCGAGGGAGCGAAAAACTGTTTTTT.